One sample yielded the 11 T cell receptor beta chains listed below, sequenced in a study of T cell changes during pregnancy in multiple sclerosis (dated by TCRdb to between 2018 and 2021). Libraries were constructed by the immunoSEQ multiplex PCR assay. The clones in this table, taken by TCRdb from immuneACCESS, are in-frame only. Not every clone is retained; where verified, under half of the shortfall comes from an unresolved V gene, and the cause of the rest is unknown. Present in this sample are roughly 40,000 clones, about 88% of which were seen just once. The ten largest clones capture around 4.1% of the sample. This material consisted of CD8+ T cells from peripheral blood mononuclear cells, taken in the first trimester of pregnancy. The receptors were gathered from a female donor with multiple sclerosis, enrolled in a pregnancy study.

The V gene is TRBV7-9, the J gene TRBJ2-7; 7 bases align to TRBD1. The CDR3 spans 13 residues. The germline V gene has CDR1 SEHNR and CDR2 FQNEAQ (reference sequence). The J segment lost 3 bases and the V segment lost 4 bases, leaving 3 bases of the junction unmatched. CDR3 nucleotide sequence: TGTGCCAGCAGCTCGGACAGGCACTACGAGCAGTACTTC. Its protein is CASSSDRHYEQYF.

V gene TRBV11-2 combines with J gene TRBJ2-3; D might be TRBD2 (6 bases). Between the trimmed V and J ends, which lost 6 bases and 1 base, there was a span of 14 bases. The CDR3 covers 15 residues. Germline CDR1 is SGHAT and CDR2 is FQNNGV. Here the CDR3 DNA reads TGTGCCAGCAGAGACGAAGGAGGGGGCACAGATACGCAGTATTTT. This encodes CASRDEGGGTDTQYF.

This chain connects TRBV29-1 to TRBJ1-3, with 7 nucleotides matching TRBD1. The CDR3 extends over 14 amino acids. CDR1 is SQVTM and CDR2 is ANQGSEA in the germline V gene. V was clipped by 5 bases and J by 3 bases; unmatched bases: 7. The CDR3 DNA follows: TGCAGCGTTCCCGACAGGGAAAATGGAAACACCATATATTTT. Translation gives CSVPDRENGNTIYF.

The chain employs TRBV4-3 and TRBJ1-4; 8 bases align to TRBD1. Per the germline V gene, CDR1 is LGHNA and CDR2 is YSLEER. Trimming took 0 bases from V and 8 from J; bases not matched to a gene: 8. The CDR3 length is 16 residues. The CDR3 loop reads CASSQERAQGGEKLFF. CDR3 DNA: TGCGCCAGCAGCCAAGAAAGGGCACAGGGGGGCGAAAAACTGTTTTTT.

The chain carries TRBV6-4 and TRBJ2-1, with TRBD2 matching 12 bases. Germline assignment: CDR1 MRHNA and CDR2 SNTAGT. This CDR3 spans 15 amino acids. The J segment lost 9 bases and the V segment lost 0 bases, leaving 3 bases of the junction unmatched. For the CDR3, the DNA is TGTGCCAGCAGTGACTCGCTAGCGGGGGGGGGTGAGCAGTTCTTC. This translates into CASSDSLAGGGEQFF.

J is TRBJ1-5 and V is TRBV7-9; the D is unclear. The CDR3 runs to 12 residues. Germline V gene lookup returns CDR1 SEHNR and CDR2 FQNEAQ (reference sequence). V was shortened by 7 bases and J by 2 bases, with 6 bases between the two germline ends. The CDR3, as DNA: TGTGCCAGCAACTCGGGCAATCAGCCCCAGCATTTT. Amino acids: CASNSGNQPQHF.

J is TRBJ1-2 and V is TRBV21-1; the listed D gene, TRBD1, was not tested against the DNA. TRBV21-1 is recorded as a pseudogene. The CDR3 spans 16 residues. The CDR3 region is CASSKPGQEKNYGYTF. The CDR3 region has the DNA TGTGCCAGCAGCAAACCGGGACAGGAAAAAAACTATGGCTACACCTTC.

The V call is TRBV9, the J call TRBJ2-7; D unclear. Trimming cost V 4 bases and J 0 bases, with 8 bases left between them. This CDR3 contains 13 residues. Germline CDR1 SGDLS, CDR2 YYNGEE. The CDR3 loop is CASSPRFSYEQYF. The CDR3 nucleotides are TGTGCCAGCAGCCCCCGTTTCTCCTACGAGCAGTACTTC.

This clone showed up many times. This chain connects TRBV7-3 to TRBJ1-6; the D is unclear. This CDR3 comprises 13 residues. With 2 bases removed from V and 9 bases from J, the gap between germline ends came to 8 bases. The germline gives CDR1 SGHTA, CDR2 FQGTGA. The CDR3 protein is CASSLAESSPLHF. The CDR3 DNA sequence: TGTGCCAGCAGCTTAGCGGAAAGTTCACCCCTCCACTTT.

V and J are TRBV2 and TRBJ2-7; 7 nucleotides match TRBD1. Germline CDR1 SNHLY, CDR2 FYNNEI. The CDR3 spans 12 residues. The junction had 8 bases not matched to a gene; V was cut back by 9 bases and J by 6 bases. CDR3 bases: TGTGCCAGTATCGGGGACAGCTCCGAGCAGTACTTC. It is translated as CASIGDSSEQYF.

This chain links TRBV11-3 with TRBJ1-3, with 8 bases aligning to TRBD1. Looked up from germline, CDR1 is SGHNT and CDR2 is YENEEA. The CDR3 spans 15 residues. The junction had 4 bases not matched to a gene; V was cut back by 4 bases and J by 2 bases. Here the CDR3 DNA reads TGTGCCAGCAGCTCGTGGACAGGGACTGGAAACACCATATATTTT. This codes for CASSSWTGTGNTIYF.